This is a list of T cell receptor beta chains from one sample in a study of molecular identifiers for immune sequencing clone quantification. Each CDR3 protein is one row after TCRdb ran MiXCR on the PCR reads. The data show 550,000 to 750,000 distinct CDR3 sequences, roughly 21% seen once. Material for sequencing was naive CD8+ T cells from blood, with Jurkat cell RNA spiked in. Receptors were obtained from a human donor in good health. Some libraries in this study had Jurkat cell RNA spiked in. Each CDR3 is given with its conserved first and last residue. A D gene is named only where the DNA matches it firmly. Only some rows state a clone size, as once, few, many or a class for expanded clones.

V	size	D	J	CDR3	DNA
TRBV4-3	-	-	TRBJ2-7	CASSQDKRPSYEQYF	TGCGCCAGCAGCCAAGATAAGCGACCCTCCTACGAGCAGTACTTC
TRBV29-1	few	TRBD2	TRBJ2-1	CSVDPPHPGAGGCNEQFF	TGCAGCGTTGATCCCCCTCATCCGGGAGCGGGAGGATGCAATGAGCAGTTCTTC
TRBV19	many	-	TRBJ2-7	CASSLVTPGAKQYF	TGTGCCAGTAGTTTAGTGACCCCAGGGGCCAAGCAGTACTTC
TRBV27	many	-	TRBJ1-3	CASSLSVRGTDTIYF	TGTGCCAGCAGTTTATCGGTGCGAGGAACAGACACCATATATTTT
TRBV6-1	many	-	TRBJ1-5	CASIFGGLGSNQPQHF	TGTGCCAGCATCTTCGGAGGGTTGGGTAGCAATCAGCCCCAGCATTTT
TRBV28	few	TRBD1	TRBJ1-6	CASRFRGQSSPLHF	TGTGCCAGTAGATTCAGGGGGCAGAGTTCACCCCTCCACTTT
TRBV5-1	few	-	TRBJ2-1	CASSGGALEQFF	TGCGCCAGCAGCGGCGGCGCTTTGGAGCAGTTCTTC
TRBV15	-	TRBD1	TRBJ1-1	CATSTQGAGTEAFF	TGTGCCACCAGCACACAGGGGGCGGGCACTGAAGCTTTCTTT
TRBV28	many	TRBD1	TRBJ2-7	CASIPGSGQGDEQYF	TGTGCCAGCATACCCGGCTCGGGACAGGGTGACGAGCAGTACTTC
TRBV19	few	-	TRBJ2-2	CASSIDSGSTGELFF	TGTGCCAGTAGTATAGATAGCGGAAGCACCGGGGAGCTGTTTTTT
TRBV9	many	-	TRBJ2-2	CASSPLRGVNTGELFF	TGTGCCAGCAGCCCCCTTAGGGGGGTCAACACCGGGGAGCTGTTTTTT
TRBV2	many	-	TRBJ2-3	CASLSGTDTQYF	TGTGCCAGCCTTAGCGGCACAGATACGCAGTATTTT
TRBV13	-	TRBD1	TRBJ2-7	CASGTGQGALYEQYF	TGTGCCAGCGGCACGGGACAGGGGGCGTTGTACGAGCAGTACTTC
TRBV18	-	TRBD1	TRBJ2-7	CASSPLGQENYEQYF	TGTGCCAGCTCACCACTGGGACAGGAAAATTACGAGCAGTACTTC
TRBV20-1	-	-	TRBJ2-5	CSARSRGALQETQYF	TGCAGTGCTAGATCCCGGGGGGCTCTACAAGAGACCCAGTACTTC
TRBV7-8	many	-	TRBJ1-1	CASSLATPLNHRGEDTEAFF	TGTGCCAGCAGCTTAGCGACCCCCCTGAACCACCGGGGAGAGGACACTGAAGCTTTCTTT
TRBV7-7	many	TRBD2	TRBJ2-5	CASSFGAGDETQYF	TGTGCCAGCAGCTTCGGAGCGGGGGATGAGACCCAGTACTTC
TRBV7-6	many	-	TRBJ2-3	CASSLIGHTDTQYF	TGTGCCAGCAGCTTAATCGGCCACACAGATACGCAGTATTTT
TRBV4-1	few	-	TRBJ2-1	CASSPRGPNEQFF	TGCGCCAGCAGCCCGCGAGGCCCCAATGAGCAGTTCTTC
TRBV4-3	many	-	TRBJ1-2	CASSLEGSYGYTF	TGTGCCAGCAGCTTAGAGGGGAGCTATGGCTACACCTTC
TRBV5-6	-	TRBD1	TRBJ2-2	CASSQDRGNTGGLFF	TGTGCCAGCAGCCAGGACAGGGGTAACACCGGGGGGCTGTTTTTT
TRBV9	many	TRBD2	TRBJ2-1	CASSVGGEGSYNEQFF	TGTGCCAGCAGCGTGGGAGGGGAAGGATCCTACAATGAGCAGTTCTTC
TRBV27	many	TRBD2	TRBJ2-1	CASSTDPGLMNEQFF	TGTGCCAGCAGTACCGATCCGGGACTAATGAATGAGCAGTTCTTC
TRBV27	many	TRBD1	TRBJ1-1	CASSLRGGSNTEAFF	TGTGCCAGCAGTTTGCGAGGGGGCTCGAACACTGAAGCTTTCTTT
TRBV9	many	-	TRBJ2-1	CASSPRRADSYNEQFF	TGTGCCAGCAGCCCGAGACGAGCAGACTCCTACAATGAGCAGTTCTTC
TRBV2	-	-	TRBJ2-3	CAGQRGPDTQYF	TGTGCCGGACAGAGGGGCCCAGATACGCAGTATTTT
TRBV7-9	many	-	TRBJ2-7	CASTQSTDEQYF	TGTGCCAGCACCCAGTCTACGGACGAGCAGTACTTC
TRBV5-5	many	-	TRBJ1-1	CASSHETNTEAFF	TGTGCCAGCAGCCATGAAACGAACACTGAAGCTTTCTTT
TRBV7-3	few	-	TRBJ2-1	CASSPSGDSYNEQFF	TGTGCCAGCAGCCCATCAGGGGATTCCTACAATGAGCAGTTCTTC
TRBV19	many	-	TRBJ2-7	CATHPGTSPYEQYF	TGTGCCACTCACCCCGGGACAAGTCCCTACGAGCAGTACTTC
TRBV27	-	-	TRBJ1-1	CASSFQLGTEAFF	TGTGCCAGCAGTTTCCAGCTGGGCACTGAAGCTTTCTTT
TRBV28	-	TRBD2	TRBJ2-7	CASSPRSGTNSYEQYF	TGTGCCAGCAGTCCCCGAAGCGGGACTAACTCCTACGAGCAGTACTTC
TRBV27	many	-	TRBJ2-7	CASSQTPTYEQYF	TGTGCCAGCAGCCAAACTCCGACCTACGAGCAGTACTTC
TRBV4-2	many	-	TRBJ1-1	CASSQGGLTEAFF	TGTGCCAGCAGCCAAGGGGGGTTAACTGAAGCTTTCTTT
TRBV6-6	many	-	TRBJ2-3	CASSLGGPGRFTDTQYF	TGTGCCAGCAGCCTAGGGGGGCCGGGCCGGTTCACAGATACGCAGTATTTT
TRBV7-9	-	-	TRBJ2-7	CASSFEGSPADEQYF	TGTGCCAGCAGCTTCGAAGGATCACCAGCCGACGAGCAGTACTTC
TRBV9	many	-	TRBJ1-1	CASSVAYLNTEAFF	TGTGCCAGCAGCGTAGCTTATTTGAACACTGAAGCTTTCTTT
TRBV20-1	many	-	TRBJ1-6	CSADVGGPPLHF	TGCAGTGCCGACGTGGGTGGTCCACCCCTCCACTTT
TRBV6-2/TRBV6-3	many	-	TRBJ2-7	CASSYTGQSYEQYF	TGTGCCAGCAGTTACACGGGGCAGAGCTACGAGCAGTACTTC
TRBV2	-	-	TRBJ2-5	CASSEGGTGIETQYF	TGTGCCAGCAGTGAGGGGGGGACAGGTATAGAGACCCAGTACTTC
TRBV7-9	few	TRBD1	TRBJ1-4	CASSFPRQGATNEKLFF	TGTGCCAGCAGCTTCCCCAGACAGGGGGCTACTAATGAAAAACTGTTTTTT
TRBV27	-	-	TRBJ1-5	CASSPTGNQSQHF	TGTGCCAGCAGTCCCACAGGGAACCAGTCCCAGCATTTT
TRBV4-1	many	-	TRBJ2-5	CASSQDITGTQETQYF	TGCGCCAGCAGCCAAGATATTACGGGGACACAAGAGACCCAGTACTTC
TRBV19	many	-	TRBJ1-5	CASSMFPGGNQPQHF	TGTGCCAGTAGTATGTTCCCGGGGGGGAATCAGCCCCAGCATTTT
TRBV19	many	-	TRBJ1-5	CASSIDGDLSRQPQHF	TGTGCCAGTAGTATAGATGGGGACCTAAGCCGTCAGCCCCAGCATTTT
TRBV4-3	many	TRBD1	TRBJ2-4	CASSQEDRVHIQYF	TGCGCCAGCAGCCAAGAGGACAGGGTCCACATTCAGTACTTC
TRBV6-2/TRBV6-3	many	TRBD2	TRBJ2-3	CASSYLSSGSPDTQYF	TGTGCCAGCAGTTACCTGTCTAGCGGGAGCCCAGATACGCAGTATTTT